Listed below are T cell receptor beta chains from one sample, sequenced in a study of a mutant IDH1 vaccine in newly diagnosed glioma. No antigen is known for these receptors. This table comes from immunoSEQ multiplex PCR, and its TCRdb copy is limited to in-frame clones, with some not included. The data hold tens of thousands of clones, with 80% to 85% observed a single time. The sample was PBMCs, taken from a glioma patient whose treatment included an IDH1 peptide vaccine. The receptors come from a woman aged 18-30 years with glioma. CDR3s include the opening cysteine and the closing phenylalanine or tryptophan. D genes are given only for firm matches. Clone size appears in some rows only: once, few, many, or a class for an expanded clone.

clone size: -; V gene: TRBV5-1; D gene: -; CDR3 length: 14; J gene: TRBJ2-5; CDR3 DNA: TGCGCCAGCAGCACGCCGGGGGTGAAAGAGACCCAGTACTTC; CDR3 protein: CASSTPGVKETQYF
clone size: -; V gene: TRBV10-3; D gene: TRBD1; CDR3 length: 13; J gene: TRBJ2-7; CDR3 DNA: TGTGCCATCAGCCAGGGGGTGATGGACGAGCAGTACTTC; CDR3 protein: CAISQGVMDEQYF
clone size: once; V gene: TRBV7-8; D gene: TRBD1; CDR3 length: 18; J gene: TRBJ2-5; CDR3 DNA: TGTGCCAGCAGCTTAAGAAGGGCAGGGGGCGAGATCCAAGAGACCCAGTACTTC; CDR3 protein: CASSLRRAGGEIQETQYF
clone size: -; V gene: TRBV9; D gene: -; CDR3 length: 14; J gene: TRBJ1-5; CDR3 DNA: TGTGCCAGCAGCGAGAGGCGGCGCAATCAGCCCCAGCATTTT; CDR3 protein: CASSERRRNQPQHF
clone size: -; V gene: TRBV14; D gene: -; CDR3 length: 16; J gene: TRBJ1-2; CDR3 DNA: TGTGCCAGCAGCCAAGTGCAGGCCCCCTGGATCTATGGCTACACCTTC; CDR3 protein: CASSQVQAPWIYGYTF
clone size: -; V gene: TRBV11-2; D gene: TRBD1; CDR3 length: 12; J gene: TRBJ2-7; CDR3 DNA: TGTGCCAGCAGTACAGGGGCTGACGAGCAGTACTTC; CDR3 protein: CASSTGADEQYF
clone size: -; V gene: TRBV15; D gene: -; CDR3 length: 15; J gene: TRBJ1-1; CDR3 DNA: TGTGCCACCAGCAGAGACCGACAGATGAACACTGAAGCTTTCTTT; CDR3 protein: CATSRDRQMNTEAFF
clone size: -; V gene: TRBV5-1; D gene: TRBD2; CDR3 length: 17; J gene: TRBJ2-2; CDR3 DNA: TGCGCCAGCACCCGTGGAGCGGGAGGGCTGAACACCGGGGAGCTGTTTTTT; CDR3 protein: CASTRGAGGLNTGELFF
clone size: -; V gene: TRBV20-1; D gene: -; CDR3 length: 11; J gene: TRBJ1-1; CDR3 DNA: TGCAGTCTACGGGCGGGGGCTGAAGCTTTCTTT; CDR3 protein: CSLRAGAEAFF
clone size: -; V gene: TRBV29-1; D gene: -; CDR3 length: 13; J gene: TRBJ1-1; CDR3 DNA: TGCAGCGCCAAGCGGGGTATGAACACTGAAGCTTTCTTT; CDR3 protein: CSAKRGMNTEAFF
clone size: -; V gene: TRBV4-1; D gene: -; CDR3 length: 15; J gene: TRBJ2-6; CDR3 DNA: TGCGCCAGCAGCCGCGTACATTCTGGGGCCAACGTCCTGACTTTC; CDR3 protein: CASSRVHSGANVLTF
clone size: once; V gene: TRBV4-1; D gene: -; CDR3 length: 14; J gene: TRBJ2-3; CDR3 DNA: TGCGCCAGCAGACTTCTTCTACACACAGATACGCAGTATTTT; CDR3 protein: CASRLLLHTDTQYF
clone size: -; V gene: TRBV6-4; D gene: TRBD2; CDR3 length: 16; J gene: TRBJ2-1; CDR3 DNA: TGTGCCAGCAGTGAGCTTCCGGGGGGGCTAGACAATGAGCAGTTCTTC; CDR3 protein: CASSELPGGLDNEQFF
clone size: -; V gene: TRBV14; D gene: -; CDR3 length: 12; J gene: TRBJ2-7; CDR3 DNA: TGTGCCAGCACTAACAGGGGAGGCGAGCAGTACTTC; CDR3 protein: CASTNRGGEQYF
clone size: -; V gene: TRBV5-6; D gene: -; CDR3 length: 14; J gene: TRBJ2-3; CDR3 DNA: TGTGCCAGCAGCTTCGACTCAGGGAGAGATACGCAGTATTTT; CDR3 protein: CASSFDSGRDTQYF
clone size: -; V gene: TRBV14; D gene: TRBD1; CDR3 length: 15; J gene: TRBJ2-2; CDR3 DNA: TGTGCCAGCAGCCCATTGACAGGGTGGAACGGGGAGCTGTTTTTT; CDR3 protein: CASSPLTGWNGELFF
clone size: -; V gene: TRBV12-5; D gene: TRBD2; CDR3 length: 17; J gene: TRBJ2-1; CDR3 DNA: TGTGCTAGTGGTTTGGGACTAGCGGGAAGCTCCTACAATGAGCAGTTCTTC; CDR3 protein: CASGLGLAGSSYNEQFF
clone size: -; V gene: TRBV4-1; D gene: -; CDR3 length: 15; J gene: TRBJ2-1; CDR3 DNA: TGCGCCAGCAGCCAAGGGCAGCGGGCGTACAATGAGCAGTTCTTC; CDR3 protein: CASSQGQRAYNEQFF
clone size: -; V gene: TRBV6-1; D gene: TRBD1; CDR3 length: 14; J gene: TRBJ1-2; CDR3 DNA: TGTGCCAGCGGGGGGACAGGGGGCGTGGAAGGCTACACCTTC; CDR3 protein: CASGGTGGVEGYTF
clone size: -; V gene: TRBV19; D gene: -; CDR3 length: 14; J gene: TRBJ1-2; CDR3 DNA: TGTGCCAGTAGTATAGGAGGGACACCCCATGGCTACACCTTC; CDR3 protein: CASSIGGTPHGYTF